The next 7 T cell receptor beta chains were all read from a single sample in a study of CD8 T cells in Susac syndrome (dated by TCRdb to between 2017 and 2020). Receptor libraries were prepared by the immunoSEQ multiplex PCR assay. RNA was extracted using the RNeasy kit, and about 0.45 to 1 ug of the RNA was reverse transcribed with random hexamers. The raw public reads went through TCRdb reprocessing: fastp at Q25, MiXCR clone calling, in-frame beta chains kept. Records with the same CDR3 protein are collapsed into one entry carrying the most frequent genes and DNA. Across this sample there are about 150,000 distinct CDR3 sequences, with 94% seen only once. 0.2% to 0.25% of the sample lies in the top ten. Sequences were obtained from CD8+ T cells from PBMCs. The receptors come from a human donor with multiple sclerosis.

This chain links TRBV5-6 with TRBJ2-1; 9 positions match TRBD1. Germline CDR1 SGHDT, CDR2 YYEEEE. CDR3 length equals 15 residues. V shed 7 bases, J shed 3 bases, and the junction held 8 bases outside the gene matches. CDR3 residues: CASSIGTGIYNEQFF. Here the CDR3 DNA reads TGTGCCAGCTCAATAGGGACAGGGATCTACAATGAGCAGTTCTTC.

The genes are TRBV7-9 and TRBJ1-2; D not certain. Between the trimmed V and J ends, which lost 4 bases and 4 bases, there was a span of 13 bases. The CDR3 length is 14 residues. CDR1 is SEHNR, CDR2 FQNEAQ, per germline (reference sequence). In nucleotides, the CDR3 is TGTGCCAGCAGCTCGGGAGGGTCCGGCTATGGCTACACCTTC. Protein product: CASSSGGSGYGYTF.

This chain links TRBV15 with TRBJ2-5, with 7 bases that match TRBD1. The length of the CDR3 is 16 residues. Germline trimming cut 0 bases from V and 1 base from J; bases unmatched to any gene: 5. The V gene's germline CDR1 is LNHNV and CDR2 YYDKDF (reference sequence). CDR3 protein: CATSREKGGPQETQYF. The CDR3 nucleotides read TGTGCCACCAGCAGAGAGAAAGGGGGCCCCCAAGAGACCCAGTACTTC.

This clonotype was counted a single time. The V gene is TRBV20-1, the J gene TRBJ2-6; D perhaps matches TRBD2 (5 bases). The CDR3 runs 15 residues. Per germline, CDR1 DFQATT and CDR2 SNEGSKA (reference sequence). The V and J ends lost 0 bases and 1 base respectively, with 7 bases between them. The CDR3: CSARDGRSGANVLTF. The CDR3 DNA reads as TGCAGTGCTAGAGATGGGAGATCTGGGGCCAACGTCCTGACTTTC.

The chain has TRBV7-2 and TRBJ2-7; possibly TRBD2 for D (5 bases). Germline assignment: CDR1 SGHTA and CDR2 FQGNSA. Trimming removed 5 bases at V and 3 bases at J, with 20 bases between. The CDR3 contains 16 residues. The CDR3 sequence is CASSPWESPTYYEQYF. CDR3 DNA: TGTGCCAGCAGCCCCTGGGAGAGCCCGACTTACTACGAGCAGTACTTC.

The genes are TRBV27 and TRBJ1-4; D uncertain. The V end was cut by 5 bases, the J end by 2 bases, with 9 bases between. This CDR3 region has 14 residues. CDR1 is MNHEY and CDR2 is SMNVEV in the germline V gene (reference sequence). As DNA, the CDR3 is TGTGCCAGCAGTCCGGTCAGGACTAATGAAAAACTGTTTTTT. Translation: CASSPVRTNEKLFF.

The CDR3 sequence is CASTGLSTDTQYF. The CDR3 DNA reads TGCGCCAGCACGGGGCTCAGCACAGATACGCAGTATTTT. The chain has TRBV4-1 and TRBJ2-3; the D call may be TRBD1 or TRBD2 (5 bases each). This CDR3 region has 13 residues. Looked up from germline, CDR1 is MGHRA and CDR2 is YSYEKL. Trimming stripped 7 bases from V and 0 bases from J, with 8 bases between.